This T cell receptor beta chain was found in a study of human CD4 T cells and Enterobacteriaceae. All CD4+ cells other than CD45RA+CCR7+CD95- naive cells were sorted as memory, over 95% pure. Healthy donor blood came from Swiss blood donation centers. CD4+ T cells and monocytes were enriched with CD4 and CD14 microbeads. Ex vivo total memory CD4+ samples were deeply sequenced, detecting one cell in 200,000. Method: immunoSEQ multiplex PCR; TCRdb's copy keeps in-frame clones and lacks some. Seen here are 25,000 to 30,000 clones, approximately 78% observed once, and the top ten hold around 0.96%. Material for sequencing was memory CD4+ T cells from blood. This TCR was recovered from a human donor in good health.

For the CDR3, the DNA is TGTGCCAGCAGTCCCTCCTCGAAGGATGGCTACACCTTC. Translating it yields CASSPSSKDGYTF. The chain has TRBV6-6 and TRBJ1-2; D is ambiguous. V lost 5 bases and J 6 bases, leaving 13 bases between the germline ends. The CDR3 runs 13 residues. Germline V gives CDR1 MNHNY, CDR2 SVGAGI (reference sequence).